The 31 T cell receptor beta chains below all came from one sample that was sequenced in a study of CXCR3-negative and CXCR3-positive naive CD8 T cells. UMI-tagged TRB cDNA libraries were built via 5' RACE. Reanalyzing the 5' RACE reads, TCRdb keeps one entry per CDR3 protein, without DNA. The table for this sample gives about 43,000 distinct CDR3 sequences. What was sequenced was memory CD8+ T cells from blood. These receptors all stem from a human donor in good health. Some clones in this sample may be carry-over from other donors' samples.

V is TRBV7-2 and J is TRBJ2-5; without DNA, the TCRdb call of TRBD1 cannot be checked. The CDR3 contains 14 residues. The germline CDR1 and CDR2 sequences are SGHTA and FQGNSA. The CDR3 protein is CASSLNRPGETQYF.

The chain joins TRBV18 to TRBJ2-7. Germline-derived CDR1 and CDR2 are KGHSH and LQKENI. The CDR3 is 13 amino acids. CDR3 protein: CASSPTEAYEQYF.

The chain is built from TRBV25-1 and TRBJ1-5; checking the TCRdb D call of TRBD1 is not possible without DNA. CDR3 length: 17 residues. Germline assignment: CDR1 MGHDK and CDR2 SYGVNS. The CDR3: CASSESTLDRDNQPQHF.

The CDR3 here is CASPGTGPYNEQFF. The J gene is TRBJ2-1, the V gene TRBV12-3 or TRBV12-4; TCRdb's D gene call, TRBD1, goes unchecked for lack of DNA. This CDR3 spans 14 amino acids.

V gene TRBV10-3 combines with J gene TRBJ1-5. This CDR3 comprises 15 residues. Looked up from germline, CDR1 is ENHRY and CDR2 is SYGVKD. CDR3 sequence reads: CAISELGPSNQPQHF.

The chain is built from TRBV27 and TRBJ1-1; the D call of TRBD1 rests on TCRdb alone, since no DNA is present to check it. Germline V gene data show CDR1 as MNHEY and CDR2 as SMNVEV (reference sequence). The CDR3 has 14 residues. CDR3 in amino acids: CASSLRGANTEAFF.

The rearrangement joins TRBV6-2 or TRBV6-3 to TRBJ1-5; TCRdb gives TRBD1 as the D gene, but with no DNA this cannot be confirmed. Germline CDR1 MNHEY, CDR2 SVGEGT. This CDR3 contains 14 residues. CDR3 protein: CASSWMTGHQPQHF.

The CDR3 spells CSASAGNGFYGYTF. This chain uses TRBV20-1 with TRBJ1-2. This CDR3 comprises 14 residues. CDR1 and CDR2 (germline): DFQATT, SNEGSKA (reference sequence).

This clonotype is called medium-sized based on its frequency. V usage is TRBV3-1 and J usage is TRBJ2-5; there is no DNA to check the TCRdb D call of TRBD1. Germline V lookup: CDR1 LGHDT, CDR2 YNNKEL (reference sequence). The CDR3 has 14 residues. The CDR3: CASSQDLRGETQYF.

CDR3: CSVVEYNTGELFF. This chain joins TRBV29-1 and TRBJ2-2. In germline, CDR1 is SQVTM, CDR2 ANQGSEA. This CDR3 has 13 residues.

The chain uses TRBV27 and TRBJ2-1; TCRdb selects TRBD1, and the lack of DNA leaves this call unchecked. The CDR3 is made up of 16 amino acids. CDR1 is MNHEY, CDR2 SMNVEV, per germline (reference sequence). The CDR3 loop is CASSSRSGTGVHEQFF.

The rearrangement links TRBV29-1 to TRBJ2-4; the D gene TCRdb calls, TRBD1, cannot be checked with no DNA. The CDR3 length is 12 residues. The V gene's germline CDR1 is SQVTM and CDR2 ANQGSEA. CDR3 sequence reads: CSVWDRRNIQYF.

This sequence joins TRBV7-9 and TRBJ2-2; TCRdb lists TRBD1, though no DNA is available to test this call. CDR1 is SEHNR, CDR2 FQNEAQ, per germline (reference sequence). This CDR3 is built from 14 residues. This chain's CDR3 is CASAGTANTGELFF.

The chain couples TRBV20-1 to TRBJ1-2. The CDR3 totals 11 residues. The germline CDR1 and CDR2 sequences are DFQATT and SNEGSKA (reference sequence). This CDR3 reads CSFRTALGYTF.

This chain links TRBV29-1 with TRBJ1-2. This CDR3 is built from 14 residues. In germline, CDR1 is SQVTM, CDR2 ANQGSEA. The CDR3 here is CSVVGGTFPYGYTF.

The rearrangement uses TRBV12-3 or TRBV12-4 and TRBJ2-3; TCRdb returns TRBD2, unconfirmable since there is no DNA. The CDR3 covers 16 residues. The CDR3 is CASSLYSGGVPDTQYF.

The chain uses TRBV19 and TRBJ1-1; the TCRdb D gene call, TRBD1, has no DNA to confirm it. This CDR3 comprises 16 residues. Germline V lookup: CDR1 LNHDA, CDR2 SQIVND (reference sequence). The chain's CDR3 is CASSSGTGMVITEAFF.

This chain connects TRBV7-2 to TRBJ1-6; TCRdb proposes TRBD1, but this gene call is untestable without DNA. There are 14 residues in the CDR3. Germline values: CDR1 SGHTA, CDR2 FQGNSA. CDR3 sequence reads: CASSLEEGYSPLHF.

This sequence joins TRBV4-1 and TRBJ2-1; TCRdb lists TRBD2, though no DNA is available to test this call. This CDR3 is built from 16 residues. Germline-derived CDR1 and CDR2 are MGHRA and YSYEKL. The CDR3 reads CASTVGEGQGYNEQFF.

The rearrangement links TRBV7-2 to TRBJ2-5; lacking DNA, the TRBD1 call made by TCRdb goes unchecked. The germline CDR1 and CDR2 sequences are SGHTA and FQGNSA. This CDR3 is built from 13 residues. CDR3: CASSPSGQETQYF.

The chain recombines TRBV6-4 with TRBJ2-3; TCRdb gives TRBD1 as the D gene, but with no DNA this cannot be confirmed. Germline V CDR1 and CDR2: MRHNA, SNTAGT. The CDR3 runs to 16 residues. Here the CDR3 reads CASSDSSQGEEDTQYF.

The J gene is TRBJ1-6, the V gene TRBV5-5. Looked up from germline, CDR1 is SGHKS and CDR2 is YYEKEE (reference sequence). The length of the CDR3 is 16 residues. The CDR3 reads CASSLAPPLGDSPLHF.

The genes are TRBV29-1 and TRBJ1-1; TCRdb indicates TRBD1, and absent DNA this call remains unverified. Germline V lookup: CDR1 SQVTM, CDR2 ANQGSEA. The CDR3 is made up of 12 amino acids. The CDR3 loop is CSVDGGNTEAFF.

The V call is TRBV3-1, the J call TRBJ1-2; TCRdb picks TRBD1, but there is no DNA to check that call. The germline V gene has CDR1 LGHDT and CDR2 YNNKEL (reference sequence). This CDR3 region has 15 residues. This CDR3 reads CASSQPGTGVHGYTF.

CDR3 protein: CASSSGGTGRHNEQFF. The chain employs TRBV2 and TRBJ2-1; TCRdb picks TRBD1, but there is no DNA to check that call. The V gene's germline CDR1 is SNHLY and CDR2 FYNNEI. The CDR3 runs to 16 residues. Using reference TRBV2 and TRBJ2-1 for the parts outside the CDR3, the full variable domain is EPEVTQTPSHQVTQMGQEVILRCVPISNHLYFYWYRQILGQKVEFLVSFYNNEISEKSEIFDDQFSVERPDGSNFTLKIRSTKLEDSAMYFCASSSGGTGRHNEQFFGPGTRLTVL.

J is TRBJ2-7 and V is TRBV9; TCRdb's D call, TRBD2, is unchecked because there is no DNA. CDR1 is SGDLS and CDR2 is YYNGEE in the germline V gene. CDR3 length equals 15 residues. The CDR3 loop is CASSVDGTSSYEQYF.

The V gene is TRBV19, the J gene TRBJ2-2; TCRdb returns TRBD1, unconfirmable since there is no DNA. CDR3 length: 13 residues. CDR1 is LNHDA and CDR2 is SQIVND in the germline V gene (reference sequence). This CDR3 is CASNPGSGRELFF.

The V and J genes are TRBV6-4 and TRBJ2-1; absent DNA, TCRdb's TRBD1 call cannot be checked. The CDR3 runs to 16 residues. Germline V lookup: CDR1 MRHNA, CDR2 SNTAGT. CDR3 in amino acids: CASSESPGTGDDEQFF.

CDR3 amino acids: CASSLGTAYNSPLHF. The chain links TRBV5-1 to TRBJ1-6. CDR1 is SGHRS, CDR2 YFSETQ, per germline. CDR3 length: 15 residues.

The chain recombines TRBV27 with TRBJ1-2; TCRdb outputs TRBD1, but without DNA this stays unchecked. CDR3 size: 14 residues. CDR1 is MNHEY, CDR2 SMNVEV, per germline (reference sequence). CDR3: CASSLSGTGYGYTF.

The chain uses TRBV7-9 and TRBJ2-7; without DNA, the TCRdb call of TRBD1 cannot be checked. The CDR3 extends over 15 amino acids. CDR1 and CDR2 (germline): SEHNR, FQNEAQ (reference sequence). CDR3 region: CASSNTGGGTYEQYF.